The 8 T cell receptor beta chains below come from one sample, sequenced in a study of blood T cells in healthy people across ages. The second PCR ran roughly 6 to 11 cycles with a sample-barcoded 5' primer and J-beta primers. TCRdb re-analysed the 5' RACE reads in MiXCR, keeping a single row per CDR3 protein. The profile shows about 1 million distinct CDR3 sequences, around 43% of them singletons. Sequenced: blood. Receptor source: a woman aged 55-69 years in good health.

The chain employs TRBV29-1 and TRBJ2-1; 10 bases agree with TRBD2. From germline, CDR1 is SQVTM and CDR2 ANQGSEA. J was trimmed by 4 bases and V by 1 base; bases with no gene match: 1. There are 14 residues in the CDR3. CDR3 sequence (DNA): TGCAGCGTTGAAGCTAGCGGGGGTTACAATGAGCAGTTCTTC. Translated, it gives CSVEASGGYNEQFF.

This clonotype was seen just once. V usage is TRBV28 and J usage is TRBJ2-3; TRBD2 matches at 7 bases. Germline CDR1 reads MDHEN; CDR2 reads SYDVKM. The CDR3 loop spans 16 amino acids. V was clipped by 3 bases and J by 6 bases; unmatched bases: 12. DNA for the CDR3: TGTGCCAGCAGTTTTTTAGCGGGCCCCCCGAGTGATACGCAGTATTTT. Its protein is CASSFLAGPPSDTQYF.

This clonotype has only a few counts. The CDR3 reads CASSYRSAGGPQEQYF. The CDR3 DNA reads as TGTGCCAGCAGTTACCGGTCGGCGGGAGGGCCGCAAGAGCAGTACTTC. The chain carries TRBV6-5 and TRBJ2-5; 9 positions match TRBD2. CDR3 length equals 16 residues. J was trimmed by 11 bases and V by 2 bases; bases with no gene match: 15. CDR1 MNHEY and CDR2 SVGAGI come from the germline V gene.

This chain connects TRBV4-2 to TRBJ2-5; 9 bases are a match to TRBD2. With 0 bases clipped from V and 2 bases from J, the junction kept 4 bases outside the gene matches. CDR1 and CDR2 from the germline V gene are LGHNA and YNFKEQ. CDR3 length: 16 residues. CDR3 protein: CASSQDLAGGQETQYF. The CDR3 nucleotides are TGTGCCAGCAGCCAAGACCTGGCGGGAGGGCAAGAGACCCAGTACTTC.

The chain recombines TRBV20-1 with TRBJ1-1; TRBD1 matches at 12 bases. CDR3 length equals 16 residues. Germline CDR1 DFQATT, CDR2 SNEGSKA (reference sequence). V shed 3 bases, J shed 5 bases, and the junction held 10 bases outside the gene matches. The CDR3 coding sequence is TGCAGTGCTAGGGGGACAGGGGGCGCCCGGGGGACTGAAGCTTTCTTT. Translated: CSARGTGGARGTEAFF.

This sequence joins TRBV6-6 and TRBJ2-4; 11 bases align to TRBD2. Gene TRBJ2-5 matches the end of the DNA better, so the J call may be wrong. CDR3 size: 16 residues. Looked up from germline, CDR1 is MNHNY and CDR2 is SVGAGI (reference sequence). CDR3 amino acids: CASRSGTSGGRETQYF. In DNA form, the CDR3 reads TGTGCCAGCAGGTCCGGGACTAGCGGAGGTCGGGAGACCCAGTACTTC.

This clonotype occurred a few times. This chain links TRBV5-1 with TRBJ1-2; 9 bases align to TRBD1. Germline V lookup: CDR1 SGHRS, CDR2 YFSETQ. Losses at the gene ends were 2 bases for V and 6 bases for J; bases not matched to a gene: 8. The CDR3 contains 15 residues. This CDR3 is CASSLLQGAQNGYTF. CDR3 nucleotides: TGCGCCAGCAGCTTACTACAGGGGGCGCAGAATGGCTACACCTTC.

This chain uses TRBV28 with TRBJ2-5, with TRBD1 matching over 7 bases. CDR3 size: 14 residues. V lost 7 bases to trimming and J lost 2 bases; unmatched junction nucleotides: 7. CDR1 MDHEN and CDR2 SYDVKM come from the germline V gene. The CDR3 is CASTHGDRQETQYF. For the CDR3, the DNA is TGTGCCAGCACTCATGGGGACAGACAAGAGACCCAGTACTTC.